These T cell receptor beta chains were read from a single sample in a study of T cell repertoires and Cas9 in healthy adults. Assay used: immunoSEQ multiplex PCR; TCRdb lists only in-frame clones, some missing. Seen here are about 15,000 clones, around 90% observed once, and the top ten hold around 1.9%. Sequenced material: Tregs (CD4+, CD25+, CD127-, CD137-, CD154-) from PBMCs; culture status not recorded. Source of these receptors: a human donor in good health. Both conserved end residues are part of each CDR3. The order of the fields is J gene, clone size, D gene, V gene, CDR3 protein, CDR3 DNA. D genes are given only for firm matches. The size entry is marked missing in some rows and otherwise reads once, few, many or a size class.

J gene: TRBJ2-3
clone size: -
D gene: -
V gene: TRBV6-5
CDR3 protein: CASSYSTGFTDTQYF
CDR3 DNA: TGTGCCAGCAGTTACTCCACGGGTTTCACAGATACGCAGTATTTT

J gene: TRBJ1-5
clone size: -
D gene: TRBD1
V gene: TRBV30
CDR3 protein: CAWRDRGPNQPQHF
CDR3 DNA: TGTGCCTGGCGGGACAGGGGGCCAAATCAGCCCCAGCATTTT

J gene: TRBJ1-1
clone size: -
D gene: -
V gene: TRBV19
CDR3 protein: CASSIGPGRGGTEAFF
CDR3 DNA: TGTGCCAGTAGTATAGGGCCCGGACGGGGAGGCACTGAAGCTTTCTTT

J gene: TRBJ1-2
clone size: -
D gene: -
V gene: TRBV20-1
CDR3 protein: CRARDSYGYTF
CDR3 DNA: TGCAGGGCGCGGGATTCCTATGGCTACACCTTC

J gene: TRBJ2-7
clone size: -
D gene: -
V gene: TRBV2
CDR3 protein: CASRDEPGVISYEQYF
CDR3 DNA: TGTGCCAGCAGGGACGAACCAGGGGTTATCTCCTACGAGCAGTACTTC

J gene: TRBJ2-7
clone size: once
D gene: -
V gene: TRBV29-1
CDR3 protein: CSAGGPHEQYF
CDR3 DNA: TGCAGCGCTGGGGGGCCCCACGAGCAGTACTTC

J gene: TRBJ1-2
clone size: once
D gene: -
V gene: TRBV7-6
CDR3 protein: CASSLSTDNYGYTF
CDR3 DNA: TGTGCCAGCAGCCTGAGCACTGATAACTATGGCTACACCTTC

J gene: TRBJ1-5
clone size: once
D gene: -
V gene: TRBV19
CDR3 protein: CASRNSNQPQHF
CDR3 DNA: TGTGCCAGCAGGAATAGCAATCAGCCCCAGCATTTT

J gene: TRBJ2-5
clone size: -
D gene: -
V gene: TRBV9
CDR3 protein: CASSSGTPTEETQYF
CDR3 DNA: TGTGCCAGCAGCTCCGGGACTCCAACGGAGGAGACCCAGTACTTC

J gene: TRBJ2-4
clone size: few
D gene: -
V gene: TRBV28
CDR3 protein: CASSATGYLAGKVAKNIQYF
CDR3 DNA: TGTGCCAGCAGTGCCACAGGTTATCTAGCAGGAAAGGTAGCCAAAAACATTCAGTACTTC

J gene: TRBJ1-1
clone size: -
D gene: -
V gene: TRBV19
CDR3 protein: CASSRGSSGNTEAFF
CDR3 DNA: TGTGCCAGTAGTAGGGGGTCTAGCGGGAACACTGAAGCTTTCTTT

J gene: TRBJ2-2
clone size: once
D gene: -
V gene: TRBV5-1
CDR3 protein: CASTPRGGNTGELFF
CDR3 DNA: TGCGCCAGCACCCCTCGGGGCGGGAACACCGGGGAGCTGTTTTTT

J gene: TRBJ1-5
clone size: once
D gene: -
V gene: TRBV6-1
CDR3 protein: CASSEQLGQPQHF
CDR3 DNA: TGTGCCAGCAGTGAACAGCTGGGACAGCCCCAGCATTTT

J gene: TRBJ1-4
clone size: -
D gene: TRBD1
V gene: TRBV6-1
CDR3 protein: CASRPGQGNWEKLFF
CDR3 DNA: TGTGCCAGCAGACCGGGACAGGGGAATTGGGAAAAACTGTTTTTT

J gene: TRBJ2-2
clone size: -
D gene: TRBD1
V gene: TRBV11-3
CDR3 protein: CASSPRQGAAGELFF
CDR3 DNA: TGTGCCAGCAGCCCAAGACAGGGGGCGGCCGGGGAGCTGTTTTTT

J gene: TRBJ1-1
clone size: -
D gene: TRBD1
V gene: TRBV2
CDR3 protein: CASGRQGRDTEAFF
CDR3 DNA: TGTGCCAGCGGAAGACAGGGTCGGGACACTGAAGCTTTCTTT

J gene: TRBJ2-7
clone size: once
D gene: TRBD1
V gene: TRBV10-3
CDR3 protein: CAISTGNRGEQYF
CDR3 DNA: TGTGCCATCAGCACAGGGAACAGGGGCGAGCAGTACTTC

J gene: TRBJ1-2
clone size: -
D gene: -
V gene: TRBV20-1
CDR3 protein: CSAWVNYGYTF
CDR3 DNA: TGCAGTGCGTGGGTAAACTATGGCTACACCTTC

J gene: TRBJ2-7
clone size: once
D gene: TRBD2
V gene: TRBV6-6
CDR3 protein: CASSRLAGGPEQYF
CDR3 DNA: TGTGCCAGCAGCAGACTAGCGGGGGGCCCTGAGCAGTACTTC

J gene: TRBJ1-2
clone size: -
D gene: -
V gene: TRBV19
CDR3 protein: CASSIQPDFGDGYTF
CDR3 DNA: TGTGCCAGTAGTATTCAACCGGACTTTGGGGATGGCTACACCTTC

J gene: TRBJ2-3
clone size: -
D gene: TRBD1
V gene: TRBV10-3
CDR3 protein: CAISYTGGRADTQYF
CDR3 DNA: TGTGCCATCAGCTATACAGGGGGGCGAGCAGATACGCAGTATTTT

J gene: TRBJ1-3
clone size: few
D gene: -
V gene: TRBV5-6
CDR3 protein: CASSADMHGSGNTIYF
CDR3 DNA: TGTGCCAGCAGCGCGGACATGCACGGCTCTGGAAACACCATATATTTT

J gene: TRBJ2-5
clone size: -
D gene: -
V gene: TRBV27
CDR3 protein: CASRKGGAGTQYF
CDR3 DNA: TGTGCCAGCAGAAAAGGGGGAGCGGGGACCCAGTACTTC

J gene: TRBJ1-3
clone size: -
D gene: -
V gene: TRBV7-2
CDR3 protein: CASSLVWSHSGNTIYF
CDR3 DNA: TGTGCCAGCAGCTTAGTCTGGTCCCACTCTGGAAACACCATATATTTT

J gene: TRBJ2-6
clone size: -
D gene: -
V gene: TRBV30
CDR3 protein: CAWSGHRAGANVLTF
CDR3 DNA: TGTGCCTGGAGTGGCCACAGGGCTGGGGCCAACGTCCTGACTTTC

J gene: TRBJ2-2
clone size: -
D gene: -
V gene: TRBV10-3
CDR3 protein: CAISEPRFGGITGELFF
CDR3 DNA: TGTGCCATCAGTGAGCCACGGTTTGGGGGAATCACCGGGGAGCTGTTTTTT

J gene: TRBJ1-5
clone size: -
D gene: TRBD1
V gene: TRBV19
CDR3 protein: CASVDRGSNQPQHF
CDR3 DNA: TGTGCCAGTGTGGACAGGGGTAGCAATCAGCCCCAGCATTTT

J gene: TRBJ1-5
clone size: -
D gene: TRBD1
V gene: TRBV6-1
CDR3 protein: CASSAGQLNQPQHF
CDR3 DNA: TGTGCCAGCAGTGCGGGACAGCTTAATCAGCCCCAGCATTTT

J gene: TRBJ1-5
clone size: -
D gene: -
V gene: TRBV19
CDR3 protein: CASSIGVDHAGQPQHF
CDR3 DNA: TGTGCCAGTAGTATTGGGGTGGACCATGCGGGGCAGCCCCAGCATTTT

J gene: TRBJ2-3
clone size: few
D gene: -
V gene: TRBV11-2
CDR3 protein: CASSLERITDTQYF
CDR3 DNA: TGTGCCAGCAGCTTAGAACGGATCACAGATACGCAGTATTTT

J gene: TRBJ2-3
clone size: -
D gene: TRBD1
V gene: TRBV9
CDR3 protein: CASSNRQGFTDTQYF
CDR3 DNA: TGTGCCAGCAGCAACCGACAGGGGTTCACAGATACGCAGTATTTT

J gene: TRBJ2-7
clone size: -
D gene: -
V gene: TRBV18
CDR3 protein: CASSPWRGRAGEQYF
CDR3 DNA: TGTGCCAGCTCACCATGGAGGGGTCGAGCGGGCGAGCAGTACTTC

J gene: TRBJ2-1
clone size: -
D gene: -
V gene: TRBV18
CDR3 protein: CASSPPRSHPNEQFF
CDR3 DNA: TGTGCCAGCTCACCACCGAGGTCCCACCCCAATGAGCAGTTCTTC

J gene: TRBJ2-1
clone size: -
D gene: TRBD2
V gene: TRBV7-2
CDR3 protein: CASRVSGGASYNEQFF
CDR3 DNA: TGTGCCAGCAGGGTCAGCGGGGGGGCATCCTACAATGAGCAGTTCTTC

J gene: TRBJ1-2
clone size: -
D gene: -
V gene: TRBV2
CDR3 protein: CASSEGEGYLYGYTF
CDR3 DNA: TGTGCCAGCAGTGAAGGGGAAGGGTACCTCTATGGCTACACCTTC

J gene: TRBJ1-1
clone size: few
D gene: -
V gene: TRBV7-9
CDR3 protein: CASSYSRTEAFF
CDR3 DNA: TGTGCCAGCAGCTATTCGCGCACTGAAGCTTTCTTT

J gene: TRBJ2-2
clone size: -
D gene: -
V gene: TRBV14
CDR3 protein: CASSPRGYGELFF
CDR3 DNA: TGTGCCAGCAGCCCGAGGGGGTACGGGGAGCTGTTTTTT

J gene: TRBJ2-3
clone size: -
D gene: -
V gene: TRBV19
CDR3 protein: CASSEGPGTDTQYF
CDR3 DNA: TGTGCCAGTAGCGAAGGTCCGGGCACAGATACGCAGTATTTT

J gene: TRBJ1-4
clone size: -
D gene: -
V gene: TRBV2
CDR3 protein: CASRPEGGKKLFF
CDR3 DNA: TGTGCCAGCAGACCCGAGGGCGGGAAAAAACTGTTTTTT

J gene: TRBJ1-3
clone size: -
D gene: TRBD1
V gene: TRBV6-5
CDR3 protein: CASSLTGSSGNTIYF
CDR3 DNA: TGTGCCAGCAGCCTGACAGGGAGCTCTGGAAACACCATATATTTT

J gene: TRBJ2-2
clone size: -
D gene: TRBD1
V gene: TRBV6-1
CDR3 protein: CASSGRQGATNTGELFF
CDR3 DNA: TGTGCCAGCAGTGGTAGACAGGGGGCCACGAACACCGGGGAGCTGTTTTTT

J gene: TRBJ1-1
clone size: -
D gene: -
V gene: TRBV11-1
CDR3 protein: CASSFLRGTEALF
CDR3 DNA: TGTGCCAGCAGCTTTCTTAGGGGCACTGAAGCTCTCTTT

J gene: TRBJ2-7
clone size: -
D gene: TRBD2
V gene: TRBV2
CDR3 protein: CASSDGRLAGVHYEQYF
CDR3 DNA: TGTGCCAGCAGTGATGGTAGACTAGCGGGGGTCCACTACGAGCAGTACTTC

J gene: TRBJ1-6
clone size: few
D gene: -
V gene: TRBV10-1
CDR3 protein: CASSETGNSPLHF
CDR3 DNA: TGCGCCAGCAGTGAGACGGGGAATTCACCCCTCCACTTT

J gene: TRBJ2-2
clone size: -
D gene: -
V gene: TRBV7-3
CDR3 protein: CASSLDPTGELFF
CDR3 DNA: TGTGCCAGCAGCCTTGACCCCACCGGGGAGCTGTTTTTT

J gene: TRBJ1-1
clone size: once
D gene: -
V gene: TRBV10-3
CDR3 protein: CAISVGRTEAFF
CDR3 DNA: TGTGCCATCAGCGTCGGACGGACTGAAGCTTTCTTT

J gene: TRBJ2-2
clone size: once
D gene: -
V gene: TRBV20-1
CDR3 protein: CSARDTGELFF
CDR3 DNA: TGCAGTGCAAGGGACACCGGGGAGCTGTTTTTT